The 17 T cell receptor beta chains in this list originate from one sample, sequenced in a study of cytomegalovirus exposure and HLA in healthy donors. Researchers ran the PCR with 60 Vbeta and 13 Jbeta primers. Libraries were prepared by immunoSEQ multiplex PCR; TCRdb keeps only in-frame clonotypes and omits some of them. This sample has about 200,000 clones, with 80% to 85% found just once. Material: PBMCs. These receptors were taken from a woman aged 40 to 55 in good health and CMV-seronegative.

The genes are TRBV27 and TRBJ2-5; D ambiguous. The V and J ends lost 0 bases and 5 bases respectively, with 7 bases between them. The CDR3 has 13 amino acids. The germline CDR1 and CDR2 sequences are MNHEY and SMNVEV (reference sequence). The CDR3 DNA is TGTGCCAGCAGTTTATCTTACGGGGAGACCCAGTACTTC. Residues: CASSLSYGETQYF.

The chain links TRBV5-8 to TRBJ1-1, with a tentative D call TRBD1 (5 bases). The CDR3 has 14 residues. Germline V lookup: CDR1 SGHTS, CDR2 YDEGEE. Trimming took off 5 bases at V and 5 bases at J, with 16 bases between the two ends. CDR3 coding DNA: TGTGCCAGCAGTTTCCGGGGGTACGAGACTGAAGCTTTCTTT. Its protein is CASSFRGYETEAFF. Supplemented by reference TRBV5-8 and TRBJ1-1, the full variable domain reads EAGVTQSPTHLIKTRGQQATLRCSPISGHTSVYWYQQALGLGLQFLLWYDEGEERNRGNFPPRFSGRQFPNYSSELNVNALELEDSALYLCASSFRGYETEAFFGQGTRLTVV.

This chain connects TRBV6-1 to TRBJ2-7, with D possibly being TRBD1 (5 bases). This CDR3 has 15 amino acids. V was pared by 3 bases and J by 0 bases, with 12 bases between. Germline lookup yields CDR1 MNHNS and CDR2 SASEGT. CDR3 in DNA: TGTGCCAGCAGTGATCTCAAAGGGGCCTCCTACGAGCAGTACTTC. Its translation: CASSDLKGASYEQYF.

This clone appeared a single time. V and J are TRBV13 and TRBJ2-7; TRBD1 agrees at 7 bases. V trimming: 5 bases; J trimming: 0 bases; junction bases outside the gene matches: 7. Germline CDR1 is PRHDT and CDR2 is FYEKMQ (reference sequence). This CDR3 has 15 residues. This chain's CDR3 is CASSRTGTASYEQYF. CDR3 in DNA: TGTGCCAGCAGCCGTACGGGGACAGCCTCCTACGAGCAGTACTTC. The variable domain in full, completed from reference TRBV13 and TRBJ2-7, reads AAGVIQSPRHLIKEKRETATLKCYPIPRHDTVYWYQQGPGQDPQFLISFYEKMQSDKGSIPDRFSAQQFSDYHSELNMSSLELGDSALYFCASSRTGTASYEQYFGPGTRLTVT.

The chain joins TRBV15 to TRBJ2-7, with TRBD2 as a possible D gene (6 bases). The germline V and J ends were trimmed by 0 bases and 3 bases, with 12 bases remaining between them. CDR1 is LNHNV, CDR2 YYDKDF, per germline (reference sequence). The length of the CDR3 is 15 residues. The CDR3 region has the DNA TGTGCCACCAGCAGAGATAACGCCGGGAGCTACGAGCAGTACTTC. Protein sequence: CATSRDNAGSYEQYF.

The V call is TRBV5-1, the J call TRBJ2-2; no clear D gene. Trimming took 5 bases from V and 0 from J, leaving 14 bases between them. The CDR3 totals 16 residues. In germline, CDR1 is SGHRS, CDR2 YFSETQ. CDR3 sequence: CASRVGQLANTGELFF. The CDR3 DNA sequence: TGCGCCAGCAGAGTTGGGCAGTTGGCGAACACCGGGGAGCTGTTTTTT. Combining the CDR3 with reference TRBV5-1 and TRBJ2-2 gives the whole variable domain KAGVTQTPRYLIKTRGQQVTLSCSPISGHRSVSWYQQTPGQGLQFLFEYFSETQRNKGNFPGRFSGRQFSNSRSEMNVSTLELGDSALYLCASRVGQLANTGELFFGEGSRLTVL.

The chain links TRBV30 to TRBJ1-1; maybe TRBD1 (6 bases). The CDR3 extends over 13 amino acids. V lost 5 bases and J lost 0, with 10 bases in between. Per the germline V gene, CDR1 is GTSNPN and CDR2 is SVGIG (reference sequence). CDR3 region: CAWEGGMNTEAFF. For the CDR3, the DNA is TGTGCCTGGGAGGGGGGGATGAACACTGAAGCTTTCTTT.

The chain combines TRBV6-5 with TRBJ2-7; TRBD2 aligns across 9 bases. V dropped 4 bases and J dropped 5; count of bases not matched to a gene: 6. CDR1 is MNHEY and CDR2 is SVGAGI in the germline V gene. The CDR3 has 14 amino acids. CDR3 sequence: CASSLRASGNEQYF. For the CDR3, the DNA is TGTGCCAGCAGTTTGAGGGCTAGCGGGAACGAGCAGTACTTC.

The J gene is TRBJ2-7, the V gene TRBV18; the D is unclear. Between the trimmed V and J ends, which lost 2 bases and 5 bases, there was a span of 7 bases. Germline V gene data show CDR1 as KGHSH and CDR2 as LQKENI. The CDR3 length is 12 residues. The CDR3 nucleotides read TGTGCCAGCTCACCAACGGGTAACGAGCAGTACTTC. Its protein product is CASSPTGNEQYF.

This clone was seen more than once but under ten times. The V call is TRBV2, the J call TRBJ2-2; D is uncertain. This CDR3 is 15 amino acids long. V was clipped by 3 bases and J by 4 bases, with 12 bases between them. CDR1 and CDR2 (germline): SNHLY, FYNNEI. The CDR3 reads CASSDQIPLTGELFF. The CDR3 nucleotides read TGTGCCAGCAGTGATCAGATCCCTCTCACCGGGGAGCTGTTTTTT. The variable domain in full, with the rest retrieved from reference TRBV2 and TRBJ2-2, is EPEVTQTPSHQVTQMGQEVILRCVPISNHLYFYWYRQILGQKVEFLVSFYNNEISEKSEIFDDQFSVERPDGSNFTLKIRSTKLEDSAMYFCASSDQIPLTGELFFGEGSRLTVL.

The chain uses TRBV5-4 and TRBJ2-1; 7 bases agree with TRBD1. In germline, CDR1 is SGHNT, CDR2 YYREEE (reference sequence). The CDR3 contains 16 residues. V shed 0 bases, J shed 6 bases, and the junction held 9 bases outside the gene matches. The CDR3 DNA is TGTGCCAGCAGCTTGGTAAGGGCGACAGGGCGCAATGAGCAGTTCTTC. It translates to CASSLVRATGRNEQFF.

The chain joins TRBV11-2 to TRBJ2-5; 12 positions agree with TRBD2. Germline values: CDR1 SGHAT, CDR2 FQNNGV. The CDR3 is 15 residues long. V lost 5 bases, J lost 4 bases, and 5 bases stayed unmatched. The CDR3 DNA is TGTGCCAGCAGCCTAGCGGGAGGGCCCTCAGAGACCCAGTACTTC. Its protein product is CASSLAGGPSETQYF.

J is TRBJ1-3 and V is TRBV7-9, with a weak D call TRBD1 (5 bases). This CDR3 is 16 amino acids long. V was cut by 4 bases and J by 0 bases, with 13 bases left in between. Germline V gives CDR1 SEHNR, CDR2 FQNEAQ (reference sequence). CDR3 sequence reads: CASSSRPGGSGNTIYF. The CDR3 coding sequence is TGTGCCAGCAGCTCCCGGCCGGGGGGCTCTGGAAACACCATATATTTT.

The J gene is TRBJ1-2, the V gene TRBV27; TRBD1 might be the D (5 bases). CDR3 length: 15 amino acids. Germline lookup yields CDR1 MNHEY and CDR2 SMNVEV (reference sequence). V dropped 2 bases and J dropped 4 bases, with 14 bases sitting between them. The CDR3 loop reads CASSLGHSQGYGYTF. Written as DNA, the CDR3 is TGTGCCAGCAGTTTAGGGCACAGTCAGGGCTATGGCTACACCTTC.

This clone occurred a few times. The V and J genes are TRBV2 and TRBJ2-7; D is undetermined. The CDR3 covers 16 residues. Between the trimmed V and J ends, which lost 6 bases and 0 bases, there was a span of 18 bases. In germline, CDR1 is SNHLY, CDR2 FYNNEI. The CDR3 coding sequence is TGTGCCAGCAGCTCCCCAAGAGCATACCCCTCCTACGAGCAGTACTTC. This translates into CASSSPRAYPSYEQYF.

The chain combines TRBV28 with TRBJ1-4, with 9 positions matching TRBD1. V shed 5 bases and J 5 bases; nucleotides not matched to a gene: 3. CDR1 is MDHEN, CDR2 SYDVKM, per germline. The CDR3 contains 14 residues. CDR3 in amino acids: CASSLTGGNEKLFF. CDR3 DNA sequence: TGTGCCAGCAGTCTTACAGGGGGCAATGAAAAACTGTTTTTT.

This clone has more than one count but fewer than ten. This chain connects TRBV2 to TRBJ2-7; D gene ambiguous. Trimming took off 4 bases at V and 5 bases at J, with 12 bases between the two ends. CDR3 size: 13 residues. CDR1 is SNHLY and CDR2 is FYNNEI in the germline V gene. The CDR3 protein is CASSGESEDEQYF. CDR3 nucleotides: TGTGCCAGCAGTGGCGAGTCCGAGGACGAGCAGTACTTC.